One sample yielded the 15 T cell receptor beta chains listed below, sequenced in a study of blood T cell repertoires in COVID-19. Sequencing used immunoSEQ multiplex PCR; TCRdb keeps in-frame clones, though not all of them. The sample has some 200,000 clones; 81% are singletons. Sequencing was done on a sample of PBMCs or T cells enriched from blood (not recorded which). These receptors originate from a woman between 50 and 59 years old with acute COVID-19.

The chain carries TRBV14 and TRBJ1-4; the D is unclear. V lost 3 bases and J 5 bases, leaving 13 bases between the germline ends. The CDR3 extends over 15 amino acids. Germline V gene data show CDR1 as SGHDN and CDR2 as FVKESK. The CDR3 nucleotides are TGTGCCAGCAGCCAGGGAGTTAGCTCAAATGAAAAACTGTTTTTT. Translation: CASSQGVSSNEKLFF.

The gene calls are TRBV11-3 and TRBJ2-3; TRBD2 agrees at 10 bases. Unmatched junction bases numbered 13, after V lost 5 bases and J lost 5 bases. Germline V gene data show CDR1 as SGHNT and CDR2 as YENEEA. This CDR3 is 17 amino acids long. CDR3 DNA sequence: TGTGCCAGCAGCCGCAGTGCTAGCGGGGGAGGGGTAGATACGCAGTATTTT. Amino acids: CASSRSASGGGVDTQYF.

V usage is TRBV11-3 and J usage is TRBJ2-3; the D gene is possibly TRBD2 (6 bases). Germline V lookup: CDR1 SGHNT, CDR2 YENEEA. The length of the CDR3 is 16 residues. With 5 bases removed from V and 4 bases from J, the gap between germline ends came to 19 bases. CDR3 sequence: CASSPGGGAGPDTQYF. The CDR3 DNA reads as TGTGCCAGCAGCCCTGGCGGCGGGGCCGGCCCAGATACGCAGTATTTT.

This clone was detected once. The V and J genes are TRBV20-1 and TRBJ2-3, with D unclear. The CDR3 spans 13 residues. Germline loops: CDR1 DFQATT, CDR2 SNEGSKA (reference sequence). V shed 3 bases and J shed 1 base, with 8 bases lying between them. The CDR3 reads CSASTGGTDTQYF. In DNA, the CDR3 is TGCAGTGCTAGTACCGGAGGCACAGATACGCAGTATTTT.

The chain couples TRBV19 to TRBJ1-2; weak D call: TRBD1 (6 bases). The CDR3 is 15 residues long. Trimming took off 4 bases at V and 0 bases at J, with 12 bases between the two ends. The V gene's germline CDR1 is LNHDA and CDR2 SQIVND (reference sequence). CDR3 in DNA: TGTGCCAGTAGTAGAGGGGGTCCCCCTAACTATGGCTACACCTTC. Its protein product is CASSRGGPPNYGYTF.

This rearrangement joins TRBV10-3 to TRBJ1-1, with a possible D match to TRBD1 (5 bases). This CDR3 has 15 amino acids. V lost 6 bases, J lost 0 bases, and 14 bases lay in between. CDR1 is ENHRY, CDR2 SYGVKD, per germline. CDR3 amino acids: CAISPGLMVNTEAFF. CDR3 sequence (DNA): TGTGCCATCAGCCCGGGACTTATGGTGAACACTGAAGCTTTCTTT.

The chain uses TRBV10-3 and TRBJ2-7; D might be TRBD2 (6 bases). The germline V and J ends were trimmed by 2 bases and 4 bases, with 12 bases remaining between them. The germline gives CDR1 ENHRY, CDR2 SYGVKD. CDR3 length: 14 residues. CDR3 nucleotides: TGTGCCATCAGTGAGGGAGGGAATGGGTACGAGCAGTACTTC. It encodes CAISEGGNGYEQYF.

The chain couples TRBV28 to TRBJ2-3; 11 bases match TRBD2. Germline CDR1 reads MDHEN; CDR2 reads SYDVKM. V was pared by 11 bases and J by 1 base, with 11 bases of the junction left unmatched. The CDR3 has 16 residues. The CDR3 sequence is CACVASGGPRTDTQYF. The CDR3 DNA reads as TGTGCCTGTGTGGCTAGCGGGGGGCCACGCACAGATACGCAGTATTTT.

The chain recombines TRBV18 with TRBJ2-1, with 9 bases lining up with TRBD1. Germline loops: CDR1 KGHSH, CDR2 LQKENI. Losses at the gene ends were 2 bases for V and 8 bases for J; bases not matched to a gene: 7. The CDR3 is 15 residues long. The CDR3 nucleotides read TGTGCCAGCTCACCAATACAGGGGGCAGGCTATGAGCAGTTCTTC. Its protein is CASSPIQGAGYEQFF.

The V and J genes are TRBV29-1 and TRBJ2-1; TRBD2 matches at 10 bases. Trimming removed 3 bases from V and 10 bases from J; junction bases left unmatched: 6. The length of the CDR3 is 13 residues. Germline CDR1 and CDR2: SQVTM and ANQGSEA. CDR3 bases: TGCAGCGTTGATGAGCGGGGGGGCCGGGAGCAGTTCTTC. It specifies CSVDERGGREQFF.

V gene TRBV7-9 combines with J gene TRBJ2-1; TRBD2 agrees at 10 bases. Germline V gene lookup returns CDR1 SEHNR and CDR2 FQNEAQ (reference sequence). The CDR3 is 18 residues long. V shed 2 bases and J 1 base; nucleotides not matched to a gene: 8. CDR3 bases: TGTGCCAGCAGCTTATGGCTAGCGGGGGTCGGGTCCTACAATGAGCAGTTCTTC. Translating gives CASSLWLAGVGSYNEQFF.

V gene TRBV7-6 combines with J gene TRBJ1-3; TRBD1 might be the D (5 bases). This CDR3 spans 16 amino acids. CDR1 is SGHVS, CDR2 FNYEAQ, per germline. V was shortened by 0 bases and J by 2 bases, with 11 bases between the two germline ends. The CDR3 region has the DNA TGTGCCAGCAGCTTAGCACCGGCGGGGCCTGGAAACACCATATATTTT. This translates into CASSLAPAGPGNTIYF.

This sequence joins TRBV14 and TRBJ1-2; D not resolved. Germline V gives CDR1 SGHDN, CDR2 FVKESK. V lost 2 bases, J lost 5 bases, and 12 bases lay in between. CDR3 length: 14 residues. The CDR3 loop reads CASSQTLQAYGYTF. DNA of the CDR3: TGTGCCAGCAGCCAAACACTTCAGGCGTATGGCTACACCTTC.

V usage is TRBV27 and J usage is TRBJ2-5, with TRBD2 matching over 9 bases. Germline V gene data show CDR1 as MNHEY and CDR2 as SMNVEV (reference sequence). V trimming: 4 bases; J trimming: 3 bases; junction bases outside the gene matches: 6. CDR3 length: 15 residues. CDR3: CASSSYSGGKETQYF. DNA of the CDR3: TGTGCCAGCAGTTCGTATAGCGGGGGAAAAGAGACCCAGTACTTC.

The V and J genes are TRBV29-1 and TRBJ2-7, with TRBD1 as a possible D gene (5 bases). There are 15 residues in the CDR3. Per germline, CDR1 SQVTM and CDR2 ANQGSEA. V was trimmed by 6 bases and J by 3 bases, leaving 21 bases between them. The CDR3 nucleotides read TGCAGCGTGTGGGGCGGCCCCCCTTCACTCTACGAGCAGTACTTC. This gives the protein CSVWGGPPSLYEQYF.